The clone carrying this TCR beta chain was recorded only once. CDR3 length: 14 residues. CDR1 is SGHTA and CDR2 is FQGNSA in the germline V gene. The V gene end was trimmed by 5 bases and the J gene end by 4 bases; junction bases not matched to a gene: 4. The source of the sample is a study of cytomegalovirus exposure and HLA in healthy donors. A multiplex PCR was run with 60 Vbeta primers and 13 Jbeta primers. Measured with immunoSEQ multiplex PCR; TCRdb has only the in-frame clones, and not every one. The sample holds 100,000 to 120,000 clones, nearly 80% seen once. Specimen: PBMCs. The sequence was collected from a woman in her twenties or thirties in good health and CMV-seronegative. The chain employs TRBV7-2 and TRBJ2-4; TRBD1 matches 8 bases. As DNA, the CDR3 is TGTGCCAGCAGCGCAAGACAGGGGAAAAACATTCAGTACTTC. Its translation is CASSARQGKNIQYF.